Listed below are T cell receptor beta chains from one sample, sequenced in a study of blood T cell repertoires in COVID-19. Using immunoSEQ multiplex PCR, the repertoire was profiled, and TCRdb retains in-frame clones only, with some absent. The sample yields approximately 390,000 clones, 90% seen once. The sample comprised peripheral blood. All receptors derive from a man younger than 35 with active or convalescent COVID-19. The CDR3 runs from the conserved cysteine through the conserved F or W. D genes are given only for firm matches. Some rows have no size entry. The others give once, few or many, or a class for an expanded clone.

j_gene,v_gene,d_gene,abundance,CDR3nt,CDR3aa
TRBJ1-1,TRBV7-9,NA,NA,TGTGCCAGCAGCCCCTTGGGGGGGTGGAGCACTGAAGCTTTCTTT,CASSPLGGWSTEAFF
TRBJ2-5,TRBV4-2,TRBD2,NA,TGTGCCAGCAGCCATAAGCCCGGGACTAGCGGGGAGACCCAGTACTTC,CASSHKPGTSGETQYF
TRBJ2-2,TRBV7-9,NA,once,TGTGCCAGCAGCTTTTTGGGACAATACACCGGGGAGCTGTTTTTT,CASSFLGQYTGELFF
TRBJ1-5,TRBV19,NA,NA,TGTGCCAGTAGGGAGCAGGACTATAGCAATCAGCCCCAGCATTTT,CASREQDYSNQPQHF
TRBJ2-5,TRBV12-3/TRBV12-4,NA,NA,TGTGCCAGCAGTTCCAGGGTTTTGGAGACCCAGTACTTC,CASSSRVLETQYF
TRBJ1-2,TRBV29-1,NA,few,TGCAGCGTTGAGAGGGCAGCCAGTGGGAGAGGCTACACCTTC,CSVERAASGRGYTF
TRBJ1-1,TRBV28,NA,NA,TGTGCCAGCAGTTTCCGCCTATATGAAGCTTTCTTT,CASSFRLYEAFF
TRBJ2-7,TRBV19,TRBD2,NA,TGTGCCAGTAGTAAGCCGGGACTAGAGGGCGAGCAGTACTTC,CASSKPGLEGEQYF
TRBJ1-5,TRBV7-2,TRBD1,once,TGTGCCAGCAGTTCTAACAGGGGTTTCGGTCAGCCCCAGCATTTT,CASSSNRGFGQPQHF
TRBJ2-5,TRBV6-5,NA,NA,TGTGCCAGCAGTAGAAGCGGACAGAACTTGTACTTC,CASSRSGQNLYF
TRBJ1-5,TRBV19,NA,NA,TGTGCCAGTAGTAACGGACAGTTCCAGCCCCAGCATTTT,CASSNGQFQPQHF
TRBJ2-2,TRBV6-2/TRBV6-3,TRBD2,NA,TGTGCCAGCAGTTACGGTTCGGGGGGAGGTATGACCGGGGAGCTGTTTTTT,CASSYGSGGGMTGELFF
TRBJ1-3,TRBV14,NA,few,TGTGCCAGCAGCCAACGCAGGGCTGGTGGAAACACCATATATTTT,CASSQRRAGGNTIYF
TRBJ1-2,TRBV12-3/TRBV12-4,NA,NA,TGTGCCAGCAGTTGGGACACCTCCCGTGGCTACACCTTC,CASSWDTSRGYTF
TRBJ2-5,TRBV6-1,NA,NA,TGTGCCAGCGGTACAGTCCAAGAGACCCAGTACTTC,CASGTVQETQYF
TRBJ2-1,TRBV24-1,TRBD2,NA,TGTGCCACCTTGGGGCGGGGAGGGGAGCAGTTCTTC,CATLGRGGEQFF
TRBJ2-1,TRBV3-1/TRBV3-2,TRBD2,NA,TGTGCCAGCAGCCAACCGGGGGGGGGCTACAATGAGCAGTTCTTC,CASSQPGGGYNEQFF
TRBJ2-3,TRBV3-1/TRBV3-2,NA,NA,TGTGCCAGCAGCCAAGCTGGGCCTAGCGATTCAGATACGCAGTATTTT,CASSQAGPSDSDTQYF
TRBJ2-3,TRBV2,NA,NA,TGTGCCAGCAGTGGGTCAGTCCCAGATACGCAGTATTTT,CASSGSVPDTQYF
TRBJ2-1,TRBV4-2,TRBD1,NA,TGTGCCAGCAGCCCGTTAACAGGGGACGATGAGCAGTTCTTC,CASSPLTGDDEQFF
TRBJ2-3,TRBV6-5,TRBD1,few,TGTGCCAGCAGTAACGGACAGGGCCCAGGTGGTACGCAGTATTTT,CASSNGQGPGGTQYF
TRBJ2-4,TRBV7-2,TRBD1,once,TGTGCCAGCAGCTTTAACGCAGGGGGCGGAAACATTCAGTACTTC,CASSFNAGGGNIQYF
TRBJ2-5,TRBV3-1/TRBV3-2,NA,NA,TGTGCCAGCAGCCAAGTGGCCCCGGGGGAGACCCAGTACTTC,CASSQVAPGETQYF
TRBJ2-1,TRBV9,TRBD2,NA,TGTGCCAGCAGCGTAGGGGCTAGCGGCGACAATGAGCAGTTCTTC,CASSVGASGDNEQFF